Shown below are 23 T cell receptor beta chains from a single sample sequenced in a study of shared clonotypes between healthy human individuals. TCRdb's copy holds only in-frame clones and misses some; the assay was immunoSEQ multiplex PCR. Of roughly 1,600,000 clones listed, approximately 98.5% are singletons. Sequences were obtained from naive CD4+ T cells sorted from blood. Stated subset: CD45RA+ positively selected. The receptors were gathered from a man aged 25-40 years in good health.

The V and J genes are TRBV11-1 and TRBJ2-3; TRBD1 agrees at 8 bases. Trimming at V came to 5 bases and at J to 1 base, leaving 8 bases not matched to a gene. Germline CDR1 and CDR2: SGHAT and FQDESV (reference sequence). This CDR3 is built from 16 residues. CDR3 residues: CASSPSWDRRTDTQYF. CDR3 DNA sequence: TGTGCCAGCAGCCCAAGCTGGGACAGGCGCACAGATACGCAGTATTTT. Full variable domain (missing parts from reference TRBV11-1 and TRBJ2-3): EAEVAQSPRYKITEKSQAVAFWCDPISGHATLYWYRQILGQGPELLVQFQDESVVDDSQLPKDRFSAERLKGVDSTLKIQPAELGDSAMYLCASSPSWDRRTDTQYFGPGTRLTVL.

The J gene is TRBJ2-7, the V gene TRBV10-2; maybe TRBD1 (6 bases). Germline loops: CDR1 WSHSY, CDR2 SAAADI. Trimming removed 7 bases at V and 2 bases at J, with 21 bases between. The CDR3 is made up of 16 amino acids. The DNA for the CDR3 is TGCGCCAGCACCCTGGGGGCGGGCAACCTTCCCTACGAGCAGTACTTC. Amino acid sequence: CASTLGAGNLPYEQYF.

The V call is TRBV18, the J call TRBJ2-3, with 13 bases that match TRBD2. Germline CDR1 is KGHSH and CDR2 is LQKENI. CDR3 length equals 17 residues. With 3 bases clipped from V and 4 bases from J, the junction kept 7 bases outside the gene matches. Here the CDR3 DNA reads TGTGCCAGCTCACCTGGGACTAGCGGGACCCCCTCAGATACGCAGTATTTT. Translating it yields CASSPGTSGTPSDTQYF.

The CDR3 loop is CASSITSSYNEQFF. The CDR3 nucleotides are TGTGCCAGTAGTATCACGAGCTCCTACAATGAGCAGTTCTTC. The genes are TRBV19 and TRBJ2-1, with D unresolved. Trimming pared 3 bases from V and 0 bases from J, leaving 6 bases between. The CDR3 runs 14 residues. Germline lookup yields CDR1 LNHDA and CDR2 SQIVND (reference sequence).

The V and J genes are TRBV27 and TRBJ2-7; D uncertain. Germline CDR1 and CDR2: MNHEY and SMNVEV (reference sequence). Trimming cost V 1 base and J 0 bases, with 10 bases left between them. This CDR3 contains 15 residues. The CDR3 region has the DNA TGTGCCAGCAGTTTATTGAGAACGGTCTCCTACGAGCAGTACTTC. The encoded protein is CASSLLRTVSYEQYF.

V is TRBV5-4 and J is TRBJ2-5; TRBD2 aligns across 7 bases. V dropped 6 bases and J dropped 3; count of bases not matched to a gene: 8. The germline V gene encodes CDR1 SGHNT and CDR2 YYREEE (reference sequence). CDR3 length: 14 amino acids. DNA of the CDR3: TGTGCCAGCAACCCGGGAGGCCTGAAAGAGACCCAGTACTTC. It specifies CASNPGGLKETQYF.

V usage is TRBV27 and J usage is TRBJ2-5; D is undetermined. This CDR3 is 13 amino acids long. CDR1 is MNHEY, CDR2 SMNVEV, per germline (reference sequence). Trimming took off 5 bases at V and 5 bases at J, with 12 bases between the two ends. DNA for the CDR3: TGTGCCAGCAGTCTAACGCTCTGGGAGACCCAGTACTTC. It yields the protein CASSLTLWETQYF.

The CDR3 sequence is CASSPGQGAFASGNTIYF. The CDR3 region has the DNA TGCGCCAGCTCACCGGGACAGGGGGCCTTCGCCTCTGGAAACACCATATATTTT. This chain joins TRBV5-1 and TRBJ1-3, with 12 bases that match TRBD1. Germline V gene data show CDR1 as SGHRS and CDR2 as YFSETQ. This CDR3 is built from 18 residues. J was trimmed by 0 bases and V by 7 bases; bases with no gene match: 11.

The table lists this clone with a count of one. This chain connects TRBV19 to TRBJ2-1; 11 nucleotides agree with TRBD2. This CDR3 contains 16 residues. After removal of 4 bases from V and 3 bases from J, the junction contained 5 bases not matched to a gene. Per the germline V gene, CDR1 is LNHDA and CDR2 is SQIVND (reference sequence). Written as DNA, the CDR3 is TGTGCCAGTAGTAATGATGGACTAGCGGGCTACAATGAGCAGTTCTTC. Translated: CASSNDGLAGYNEQFF.

CDR3 sequence reads: CASSLFLPGQGALTPNTGELFF. Here the CDR3 DNA reads TGTGCCAGCTCGCTCTTCCTTCCGGGACAGGGGGCCCTAACACCGAACACCGGGGAGCTGTTTTTT. The V call is TRBV18, the J call TRBJ2-2; 12 bases agree with TRBD1. This CDR3 is 22 amino acids long. V trimming: 6 bases; J trimming: 0 bases; junction bases outside the gene matches: 20. The V gene's germline CDR1 is KGHSH and CDR2 LQKENI. The full variable domain, completed using reference TRBV18 and TRBJ2-2, is NAGVMQNPRHLVRRRGQEARLRCSPMKGHSHVYWYRQLPEEGLKFMVYLQKENIIDESGMPKERFSAEFPKEGPSILRIQQVVRGDSAAYFCASSLFLPGQGALTPNTGELFFGEGSRLTVL.

The chain joins TRBV6-1 to TRBJ2-7; a weak D match, TRBD2 (7 bases). The length of the CDR3 is 16 residues. Germline CDR1 reads MNHNS; CDR2 reads SASEGT. Trimming left V 1 base short and J 3 bases short, with 16 bases between. The CDR3 coding sequence is TGTGCCAGCAGTGAAGAGGGGGGGGTGCCAGTCTACGAGCAGTACTTC. It specifies CASSEEGGVPVYEQYF.

The J gene is TRBJ2-1, the V gene TRBV15; 8 nucleotides agree with TRBD2. With 1 base clipped from V and 3 bases from J, the junction kept 17 bases outside the gene matches. Germline V CDR1 and CDR2: LNHNV, YYDKDF (reference sequence). This CDR3 region has 20 residues. In DNA, the CDR3 is TGTGCCACCAGCAGAGTCCCCACTAGCGGTCCTCGATGGGGCTACAATGAGCAGTTCTTC. Residues: CATSRVPTSGPRWGYNEQFF.

A single count supports this clone. A much larger clone is a single base away; this may be a read error. Other DNA sequences within the sample encode an identical CDR3. The chain uses TRBV18 and TRBJ2-3; D not certain. The CDR3 is made up of 12 amino acids. Trimming removed 2 bases from V and 4 bases from J, with 4 bases in between. Looked up from germline, CDR1 is KGHSH and CDR2 is LQKENI. This CDR3 reads CASSPSADTQYF. In DNA, the CDR3 is TGTGCCAGCTCACCAAGCGCAGATACGCAGTATTTT.

The chain employs TRBV18 and TRBJ2-1; 9 bases are a match to TRBD1. Trimming removed 3 bases from V and 5 bases from J; junction bases left unmatched: 8. CDR1 is KGHSH and CDR2 is LQKENI in the germline V gene. CDR3 length: 16 residues. The CDR3 DNA follows: TGTGCCAGCTCACCCCTATTGGGACAGGGAAACAATGAGCAGTTCTTC. Protein product: CASSPLLGQGNNEQFF.

The J gene is TRBJ2-7, the V gene TRBV28; D is unresolved. Trimming took off 6 bases at V and 2 bases at J, with 8 bases between the two ends. CDR1 and CDR2 (germline): MDHEN, SYDVKM. The CDR3 totals 12 residues. The CDR3 DNA reads TGTGCCAGCAGGGCGGAGACCTACGAGCAGTACTTC. Residues: CASRAETYEQYF.

The chain is built from TRBV29-1 and TRBJ2-2, with a weak D call TRBD2 (5 bases). CDR1 and CDR2 from the germline V gene are SQVTM and ANQGSEA. V was shortened by 2 bases and J by 4 bases, with 17 bases between the two germline ends. The CDR3 spans 16 residues. The CDR3 DNA is TGCAGCGTTGAACTCGTTATACGGGGTGGCACCGGGGAGCTGTTTTTT. Translation gives CSVELVIRGGTGELFF.

V gene TRBV5-1 combines with J gene TRBJ2-1, with 9 bases that match TRBD1. This CDR3 has 13 amino acids. Germline lookup yields CDR1 SGHRS and CDR2 YFSETQ. The V segment lost 2 bases and the J segment 8 bases; nucleotides outside the gene matches: 2. The CDR3 region is CASSFTGGHEQFF. The CDR3 DNA follows: TGCGCCAGCAGCTTCACAGGGGGCCATGAGCAGTTCTTC.

The chain has TRBV5-1 and TRBJ1-4; tentative D call: TRBD1 (5 bases). In germline, CDR1 is SGHRS, CDR2 YFSETQ. The ends were cut back, 7 bases at V and 10 bases at J, with 17 bases in the middle. The CDR3 consists of 13 residues. The CDR3 nucleotides are TGCGCCAGCGCTGGGACCATTGGAGGAAAACTGTTTTTT. Translating gives CASAGTIGGKLFF.

The chain recombines TRBV9 with TRBJ1-4; 8 bases align to TRBD1. The CDR3 has 13 residues. J gave up 5 bases and V 3 bases, and 0 bases lay outside the gene matches. Germline values: CDR1 SGDLS, CDR2 YYNGEE. The CDR3 sequence: CASSGTGNEKLFF. DNA for the CDR3: TGTGCCAGCAGCGGGACAGGGAATGAAAAACTGTTTTTT.

The chain uses TRBV5-1 and TRBJ2-1, with 9 bases fitting TRBD1. The germline V gene encodes CDR1 SGHRS and CDR2 YFSETQ. CDR3 length equals 14 residues. V lost 7 bases, J lost 8 bases, and 10 bases stayed unmatched. CDR3 DNA: TGCGCCAGCGAGAGAGGACAGGGGTGGGATGAGCAGTTCTTC. Protein sequence: CASERGQGWDEQFF.

This chain uses TRBV6-5 with TRBJ1-5, with 8 bases matching TRBD1. Germline CDR1 reads MNHEY; CDR2 reads SVGAGI. J was trimmed by 6 bases and V by 5 bases; bases with no gene match: 6. The CDR3 is made up of 14 amino acids. The CDR3 DNA follows: TGTGCCAGCAGTACGGACAGGGCAAGTCAGCCCCAGCATTTT. It yields the protein CASSTDRASQPQHF.

This chain links TRBV30 with TRBJ2-1; D perhaps matches TRBD2 (6 bases). CDR1 and CDR2 from the germline V gene are GTSNPN and SVGIG (reference sequence). There are 13 residues in the CDR3. The V end lost 0 bases, the J end lost 8 bases, and 11 bases lay between the germline ends. CDR3 protein: CAWSVTGGYEQFF. CDR3 bases: TGTGCCTGGAGTGTAACCGGGGGATATGAGCAGTTCTTC. The variable domain in full, completed from reference TRBV30 and TRBJ2-1, reads SQTIHQWPATLVQPVGSPLSLECTVEGTSNPNLYWYRQAAGRGLQLLFYSVGIGQISSEVPQNLSASRPQDRQFILSSKKLLLSDSGFYLCAWSVTGGYEQFFGPGTRLTVL.

The rearrangement links TRBV7-9 to TRBJ1-2; unclear D gene. The ends were cut back, 3 bases at V and 4 bases at J, with 12 bases in the middle. The germline V gene encodes CDR1 SEHNR and CDR2 FQNEAQ (reference sequence). The CDR3 has 14 residues. The CDR3 loop is CASSFGPNLYGYTF. DNA of the CDR3: TGTGCCAGCAGCTTTGGCCCAAACCTCTATGGCTACACCTTC.